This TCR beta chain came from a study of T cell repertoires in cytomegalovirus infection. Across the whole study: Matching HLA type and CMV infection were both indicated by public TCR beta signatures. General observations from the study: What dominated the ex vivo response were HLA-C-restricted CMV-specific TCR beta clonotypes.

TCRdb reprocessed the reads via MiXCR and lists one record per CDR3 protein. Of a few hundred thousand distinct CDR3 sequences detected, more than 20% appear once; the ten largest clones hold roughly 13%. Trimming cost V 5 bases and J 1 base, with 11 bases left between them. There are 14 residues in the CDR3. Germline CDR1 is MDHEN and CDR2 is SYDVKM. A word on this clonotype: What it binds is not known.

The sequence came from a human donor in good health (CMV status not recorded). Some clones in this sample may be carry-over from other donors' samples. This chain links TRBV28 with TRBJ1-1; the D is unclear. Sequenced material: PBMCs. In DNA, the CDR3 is TGTGCCAGCAGTCCTGGACGGGCGAACACTGAAGCTTTCTTT. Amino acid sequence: CASSPGRANTEAFF.